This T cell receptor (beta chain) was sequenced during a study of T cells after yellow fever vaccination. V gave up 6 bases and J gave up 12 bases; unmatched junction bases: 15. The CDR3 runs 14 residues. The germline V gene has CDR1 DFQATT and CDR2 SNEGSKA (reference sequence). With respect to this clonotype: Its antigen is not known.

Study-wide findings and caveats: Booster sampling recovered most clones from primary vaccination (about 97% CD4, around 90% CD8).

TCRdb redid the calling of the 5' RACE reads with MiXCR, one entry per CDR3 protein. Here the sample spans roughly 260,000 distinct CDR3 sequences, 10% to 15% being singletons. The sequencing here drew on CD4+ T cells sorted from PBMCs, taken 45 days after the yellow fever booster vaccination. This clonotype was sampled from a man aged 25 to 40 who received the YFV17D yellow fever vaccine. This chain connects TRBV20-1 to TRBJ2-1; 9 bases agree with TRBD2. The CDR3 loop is CSAGGTSWLGVQFF. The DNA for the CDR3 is TGCAGTGCCGGGGGGACTAGCTGGCTGGGGGTGCAGTTCTTC.